This TCR beta chain stems from a study of T cell changes during pregnancy in multiple sclerosis. The CDR3 runs 15 residues. The ends lost 0 bases at V and 2 bases at J; junction bases unmatched: 4. Germline V gene data show CDR1 as GTSNPN and CDR2 as SVGIG (reference sequence). Using immunoSEQ multiplex PCR, the repertoire was profiled, and TCRdb retains in-frame clones only, with some absent. The sample lists 75,000 to 80,000 clones; around 93% were seen once. The sequence was obtained from a female donor in good health, enrolled as a control in a pregnancy study. V is TRBV30 and J is TRBJ1-2, with TRBD1 identical over 9 bases. The material was peripheral blood, obtained after pregnancy. CDR3 sequence (DNA): TGTGCCTGGAGTGTACAGGGGGCGGGAAACTATGGCTACACCTTC. Its translation: CAWSVQGAGNYGYTF.